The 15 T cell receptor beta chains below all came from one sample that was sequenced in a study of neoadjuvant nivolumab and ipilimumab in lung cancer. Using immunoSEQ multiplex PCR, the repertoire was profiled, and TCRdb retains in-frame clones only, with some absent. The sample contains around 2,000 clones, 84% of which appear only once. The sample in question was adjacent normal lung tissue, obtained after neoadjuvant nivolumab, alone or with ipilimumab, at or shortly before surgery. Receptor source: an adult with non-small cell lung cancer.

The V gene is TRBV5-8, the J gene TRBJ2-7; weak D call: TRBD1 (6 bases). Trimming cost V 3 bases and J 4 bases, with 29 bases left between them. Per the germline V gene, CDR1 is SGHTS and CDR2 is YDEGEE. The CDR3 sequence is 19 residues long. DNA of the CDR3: TGTGCCAGCAGCTCCCGAATTTATGCACAGGGAACGGATCAGTACGAGCAGTACTTC. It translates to CASSSRIYAQGTDQYEQYF.

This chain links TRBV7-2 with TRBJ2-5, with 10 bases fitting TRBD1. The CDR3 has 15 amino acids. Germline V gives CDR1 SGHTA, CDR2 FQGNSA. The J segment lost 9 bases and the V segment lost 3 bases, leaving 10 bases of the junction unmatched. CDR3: CASSFRQGAGEAQYF. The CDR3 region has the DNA TGTGCCAGCAGCTTCCGACAGGGGGCAGGTGAGGCCCAGTACTTC.

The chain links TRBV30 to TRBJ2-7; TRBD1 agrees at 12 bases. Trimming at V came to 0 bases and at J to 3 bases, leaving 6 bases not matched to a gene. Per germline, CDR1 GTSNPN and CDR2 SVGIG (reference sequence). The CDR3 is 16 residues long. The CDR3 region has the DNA TGTGCCTGGAGTGTACTACGGGACAGGGGGCTCTACGAGCAGTACTTC. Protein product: CAWSVLRDRGLYEQYF.

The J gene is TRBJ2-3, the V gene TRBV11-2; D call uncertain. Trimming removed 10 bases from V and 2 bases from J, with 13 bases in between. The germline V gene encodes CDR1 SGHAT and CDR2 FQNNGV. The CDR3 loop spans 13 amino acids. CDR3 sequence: CATGRILTDTQYF. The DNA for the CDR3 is TGTGCCACAGGACGGATTCTCACAGATACGCAGTATTTT.

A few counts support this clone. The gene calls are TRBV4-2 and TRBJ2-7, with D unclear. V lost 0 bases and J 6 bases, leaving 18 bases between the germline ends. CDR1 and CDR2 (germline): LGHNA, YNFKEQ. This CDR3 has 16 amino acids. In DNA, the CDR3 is TGTGCCAGCAGCCAAGAGACACGGATCGAGATGGGCGAGCAGTACTTC. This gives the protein CASSQETRIEMGEQYF.

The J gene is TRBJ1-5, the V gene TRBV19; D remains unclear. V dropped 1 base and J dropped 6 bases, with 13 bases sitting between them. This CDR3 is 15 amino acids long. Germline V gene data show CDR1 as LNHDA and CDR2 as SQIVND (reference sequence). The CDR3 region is CASSIATRVGQPQHF. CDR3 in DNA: TGTGCCAGTAGTATAGCTACGAGGGTAGGTCAGCCCCAGCATTTT.

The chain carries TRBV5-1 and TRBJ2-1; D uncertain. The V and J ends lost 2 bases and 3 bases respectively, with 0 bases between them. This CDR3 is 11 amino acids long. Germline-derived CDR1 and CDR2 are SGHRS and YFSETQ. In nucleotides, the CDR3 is TGCGCCAGCAGCTTCTACAATGAGCAGTTCTTC. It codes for CASSFYNEQFF.

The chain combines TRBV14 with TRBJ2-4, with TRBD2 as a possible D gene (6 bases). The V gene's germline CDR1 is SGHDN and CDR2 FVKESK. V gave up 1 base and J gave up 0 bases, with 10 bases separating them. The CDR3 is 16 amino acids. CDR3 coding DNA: TGTGCCAGCAGCCAAGCGATGGGGGGAGCCAAAAACATTCAGTACTTC. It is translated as CASSQAMGGAKNIQYF.

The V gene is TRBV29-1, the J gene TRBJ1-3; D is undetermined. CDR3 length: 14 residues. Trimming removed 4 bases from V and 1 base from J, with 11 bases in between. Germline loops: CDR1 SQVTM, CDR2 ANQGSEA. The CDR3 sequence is CSVVISASGNTIYF. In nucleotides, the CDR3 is TGCAGCGTTGTTATCTCGGCTTCTGGAAACACCATATATTTT. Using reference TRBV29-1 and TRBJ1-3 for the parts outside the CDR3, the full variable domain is SAVISQKPSRDICQRGTSLTIQCQVDSQVTMMFWYRQQPGQSLTLIATANQGSEATYESGFVIDKFPISRPNLTFSTLTVSNMSPEDSSIYLCSVVISASGNTIYFGEGSWLTVV.

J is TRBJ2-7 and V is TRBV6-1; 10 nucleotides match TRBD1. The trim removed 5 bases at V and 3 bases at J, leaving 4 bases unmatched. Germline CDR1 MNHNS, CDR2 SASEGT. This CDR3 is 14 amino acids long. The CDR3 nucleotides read TGTGCCAGCAGTCAAGACAGGGGGCGCTACGAGCAGTACTTC. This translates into CASSQDRGRYEQYF.

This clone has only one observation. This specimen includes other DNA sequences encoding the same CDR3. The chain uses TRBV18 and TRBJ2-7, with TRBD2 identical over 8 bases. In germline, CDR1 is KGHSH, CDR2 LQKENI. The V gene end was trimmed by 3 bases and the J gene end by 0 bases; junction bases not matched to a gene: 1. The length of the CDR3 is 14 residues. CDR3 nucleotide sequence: TGTGCCAGCTCACCTAGCGGGGTCTCCTACGAGCAGTACTTC. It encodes CASSPSGVSYEQYF.

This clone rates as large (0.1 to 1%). The CDR3 DNA is TGTGCCAGCAGCGTGTATCCTAGCGGGAGGGATGAGCAGTTCTTC. It translates to CASSVYPSGRDEQFF. The chain couples TRBV6-5 to TRBJ2-1, with 12 bases aligning to TRBD2. The CDR3 is 15 amino acids. V lost 6 bases and J lost 8; bases outside the gene matches: 8. Germline loops: CDR1 MNHEY, CDR2 SVGAGI.

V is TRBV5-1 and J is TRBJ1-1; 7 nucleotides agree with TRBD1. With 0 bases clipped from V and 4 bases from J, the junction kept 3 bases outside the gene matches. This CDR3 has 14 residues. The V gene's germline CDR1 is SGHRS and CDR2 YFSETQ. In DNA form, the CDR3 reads TGCGCCAGCAGCTTGGATGCAGGGGGCACTGAAGCTTTCTTT. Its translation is CASSLDAGGTEAFF.

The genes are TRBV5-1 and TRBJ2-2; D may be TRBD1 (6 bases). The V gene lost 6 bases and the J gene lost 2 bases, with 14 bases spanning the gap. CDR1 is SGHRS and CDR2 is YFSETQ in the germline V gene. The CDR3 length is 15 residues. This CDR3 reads CASTPGAANTGELFF. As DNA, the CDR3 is TGCGCCAGCACCCCAGGGGCGGCTAACACCGGGGAGCTGTTTTTT. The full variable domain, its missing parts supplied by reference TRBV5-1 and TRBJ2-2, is KAGVTQTPRYLIKTRGQQVTLSCSPISGHRSVSWYQQTPGQGLQFLFEYFSETQRNKGNFPGRFSGRQFSNSRSEMNVSTLELGDSALYLCASTPGAANTGELFFGEGSRLTVL.

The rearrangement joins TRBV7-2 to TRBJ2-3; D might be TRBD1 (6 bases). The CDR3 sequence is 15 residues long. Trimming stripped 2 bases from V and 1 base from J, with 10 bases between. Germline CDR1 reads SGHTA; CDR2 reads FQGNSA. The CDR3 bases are TGTGCCAGCAGCTTACCTAGGACAGGCACAGATACGCAGTATTTT. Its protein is CASSLPRTGTDTQYF.